This T cell receptor (beta chain) was identified in a study of blood T cell repertoires in COVID-19. In the original processing: Reference gene primer amplification gave estimated nucleated cell counts. This table comes from immunoSEQ multiplex PCR, and its TCRdb copy is limited to in-frame clones, with some not included. V and J calls plus clone size are reproduced from that table; the DNA served to infer D and trimming. The table shows 150,000 to 200,000 clones, with 70% to 85% occurring only once. Germline values: CDR1 SGDLS, CDR2 YYNGEE. The CDR3 totals 15 residues. With 4 bases clipped from V and 2 bases from J, the junction kept 3 bases outside the gene matches. This clone was detected only once.

This TCR was recovered from a woman aged 50 to 60 who had recovered from COVID-19. This sequence joins TRBV9 and TRBJ2-1; 10 nucleotides agree with TRBD2. Specimen: PBMCs or T cells enriched from blood (not recorded which). In DNA form, the CDR3 reads TGTGCCAGCAGCTTAAGCGGGAGGGCCTACAATGAGCAGTTCTTC. It translates to CASSLSGRAYNEQFF.